A single sample gave rise to the 22 T cell receptor beta chains below, sequenced in a study of T-cell reconstitution after alpha-beta-depleted transplantation in children. Unique molecular identifiers featured in how the TCRbeta library was prepared. TCRdb recomputed calls from the PCR reads with MiXCR, one row per CDR3 protein. The repertoire holds approximately 120,000 distinct CDR3 sequences, with about 9.6% as singletons. Sequences were derived from PBMCs, mostly from graft donor cells, sampled 180 days after TCRalphabeta/CD19-depleted stem cell transplant. The source of these receptors is a girl under three years old who had a stem cell transplant for combined immunodeficiency, so the T cells may come from the graft donor.

The chain recombines TRBV30 with TRBJ2-1, with D perhaps given as TRBD1 or TRBD2 (5 bases each). This CDR3 is built from 15 residues. CDR1 is GTSNPN, CDR2 SVGIG, per germline (reference sequence). V was cut by 2 bases and J by 2 bases, with 13 bases left in between. The CDR3 loop reads CAWSFLGGPYNEQFF. CDR3 in DNA: TGTGCCTGGAGTTTTCTTGGGGGACCCTACAATGAGCAGTTCTTC.

The rearrangement joins TRBV27 to TRBJ1-1; D unclear. Germline CDR1 is MNHEY and CDR2 is SMNVEV (reference sequence). V lost 5 bases and J lost 0, with 7 bases in between. The CDR3 has 13 amino acids. The CDR3: CASSPGMNTEAFF. The CDR3 coding sequence is TGTGCCAGCAGTCCCGGAATGAACACTGAAGCTTTCTTT.

This clonotype was counted at least ten times. The chain carries TRBV10-3 and TRBJ1-2, with TRBD1 matching over 8 bases. J was trimmed by 4 bases and V by 4 bases; bases with no gene match: 14. CDR3 length: 17 amino acids. From germline, CDR1 is ENHRY and CDR2 SYGVKD. In nucleotides, the CDR3 is TGTGCCATCAGTGTCCTCAAGGACAGGGCTATGGTCTATGGCTACACCTTC. Its protein is CAISVLKDRAMVYGYTF.

This chain joins TRBV15 and TRBJ1-1; perhaps TRBD1 as D (6 bases). Trimming cost V 4 bases and J 0 bases, with 18 bases left between them. CDR1 LNHNV and CDR2 YYDKDF come from the germline V gene (reference sequence). The CDR3 spans 17 residues. This CDR3 reads CATSNVPGQPMNTEAFF. CDR3 nucleotide sequence: TGTGCCACCAGCAACGTCCCGGGACAACCTATGAACACTGAAGCTTTCTTT.

This clonotype was counted ten times or more. This chain links TRBV27 with TRBJ1-6, with 8 bases lining up with TRBD1. This CDR3 region has 19 residues. The germline CDR1 and CDR2 sequences are MNHEY and SMNVEV (reference sequence). Losses at the gene ends were 4 bases for V and 4 bases for J; bases not matched to a gene: 15. This CDR3 is CASSSFGRDRTLYNSPLHF. The CDR3 DNA sequence: TGTGCCAGCAGTTCTTTTGGCAGGGACAGGACTCTGTATAATTCACCCCTCCACTTT.

This clonotype was picked up many times. The chain links TRBV12-3 or TRBV12-4 to TRBJ2-3; the D gene is possibly TRBD2 (5 bases). Trimming shortened V by 6 bases and J by 2 bases, and 12 bases separated the two germline ends. The CDR3 runs 14 residues. The CDR3: CASSFEGLTDTQYF. The CDR3 coding sequence is TGTGCCAGCAGCTTCGAGGGCCTCACAGATACGCAGTATTTT.

The chain is built from TRBV29-1 and TRBJ1-6; D may be TRBD1 (5 bases). The CDR3 consists of 13 residues. The V end was cut by 7 bases, the J end by 7 bases, with 14 bases between. Looked up from germline, CDR1 is SQVTM and CDR2 is ANQGSEA. In DNA, the CDR3 is TGCAGCGCCCAGACAGCTCCAAATTCACCCCTCCACTTT. Translated, it gives CSAQTAPNSPLHF.

This clonotype was counted a few times. V is TRBV29-1 and J is TRBJ2-2; no clear D. V lost 6 bases and J 0 bases, leaving 11 bases between the germline ends. This CDR3 is 14 amino acids long. Germline CDR1 reads SQVTM; CDR2 reads ANQGSEA. CDR3 coding DNA: TGCAGCGTGACCGAATTCGCGAACACCGGGGAGCTGTTTTTT. It encodes CSVTEFANTGELFF.

J is TRBJ2-5 and V is TRBV20-1, with D unclear. There are 11 residues in the CDR3. V was pared by 3 bases and J by 3 bases, with 5 bases between. Germline V gene lookup returns CDR1 DFQATT and CDR2 SNEGSKA (reference sequence). CDR3 sequence reads: CSASREETQYF. In DNA, the CDR3 is TGCAGTGCTAGTAGGGAAGAGACCCAGTACTTC.

There are a few counts of this clonotype. This chain links TRBV6-2 or TRBV6-3 with TRBJ2-1, with TRBD2 identical over 10 bases. The CDR3 spans 19 residues. Germline CDR1 reads MNHEY; CDR2 reads SVGEGT. V lost 3 bases and J lost 7; bases outside the gene matches: 18. The chain's CDR3 is CASSYWLAGARPLGNEQFF. The CDR3 DNA reads TGTGCCAGCAGTTATTGGCTAGCGGGGGCGAGACCCCTGGGGAATGAGCAGTTCTTC.

The chain couples TRBV29-1 to TRBJ2-7; 7 bases align to TRBD2. The CDR3 runs to 15 residues. Germline assignment: CDR1 SQVTM and CDR2 ANQGSEA. V shed 4 bases and J 2 bases; nucleotides not matched to a gene: 11. In DNA form, the CDR3 reads TGCAGCGTTGTAGGGGCCGGGAGGCTTACCTACGAGCAGTACTTC. Its protein is CSVVGAGRLTYEQYF.

This clonotype was picked up a small number of times. This CDR3 reads CSAQTEGNQPQHF. The CDR3 nucleotides are TGCAGTGCCCAAACAGAGGGCAATCAGCCCCAGCATTTT. The chain is built from TRBV20-1 and TRBJ1-5; D is unresolved. The V gene lost 6 bases and the J gene lost 2 bases, with 11 bases spanning the gap. Germline V gene lookup returns CDR1 DFQATT and CDR2 SNEGSKA (reference sequence). The CDR3 loop spans 13 amino acids.

This clonotype was detected only a few times. The chain joins TRBV5-1 to TRBJ2-2; no clear D gene. Germline V gene lookup returns CDR1 SGHRS and CDR2 YFSETQ. The CDR3 length is 12 residues. The germline V and J ends were trimmed by 4 bases and 5 bases, with 6 bases remaining between them. CDR3 region: CASSVGTGELFF. CDR3 in DNA: TGCGCCAGCAGCGTTGGGACCGGGGAGCTGTTTTTT.

This clonotype turned up a few times. The chain is built from TRBV12-3 or TRBV12-4 and TRBJ2-7; 8 nucleotides line up with TRBD1. Trimming cost V 6 bases and J 2 bases; bases outside gene matches: 6. The CDR3 runs to 14 residues. The CDR3 sequence is CASSLRTGPYEQYF. CDR3 coding DNA: TGTGCCAGCAGCCTAAGGACAGGGCCCTACGAGCAGTACTTC.

The table lists this clonotype with many counts. The chain combines TRBV11-2 with TRBJ1-3; D is uncertain. V lost 0 bases and J lost 4, with 7 bases in between. The CDR3 consists of 14 residues. CDR1 is SGHAT and CDR2 is FQNNGV in the germline V gene. The chain's CDR3 is CASSLDEGGNTIYF. DNA of the CDR3: TGTGCCAGCAGCTTAGATGAAGGAGGAAACACCATATATTTT.

This rearrangement joins TRBV12-3 or TRBV12-4 to TRBJ2-6, with 9 bases that match TRBD1. The CDR3 has 18 residues. V shed 6 bases, J shed 1 base, and the junction held 10 bases outside the gene matches. The CDR3, as DNA: TGTGCCAGCAGAATTATGGGACAGGGCCTTTCTGGGGCCAACGTCCTGACTTTC. This codes for CASRIMGQGLSGANVLTF.

This clonotype was detected many times. This chain joins TRBV20-1 and TRBJ2-3, with 10 nucleotides matching TRBD1. With 0 bases clipped from V and 7 bases from J, the junction kept 13 bases outside the gene matches. The germline V gene has CDR1 DFQATT and CDR2 SNEGSKA (reference sequence). CDR3 length equals 17 residues. The CDR3 DNA reads TGCAGTGCTAGAGAGAGACCACCGGGACAGGGGTCAAATACGCAGTATTTT. Its protein is CSARERPPGQGSNTQYF.

This clonotype was seen a few times. The J gene is TRBJ2-1, the V gene TRBV10-3, with 10 bases that match TRBD2. With 9 bases clipped from V and 10 bases from J, the junction kept 9 bases outside the gene matches. CDR3 length: 13 amino acids. The germline V gene has CDR1 ENHRY and CDR2 SYGVKD. In DNA, the CDR3 is TGTGCCATATCTCCTAGCGGGAGTGGCGAGCAGTTCTTC. This encodes CAISPSGSGEQFF.

The gene calls are TRBV29-1 and TRBJ1-2; D remains ambiguous. There are 11 residues in the CDR3. Germline V gene lookup returns CDR1 SQVTM and CDR2 ANQGSEA. Between the trimmed V and J ends, which lost 4 bases and 5 bases, there was a span of 8 bases. The CDR3 sequence is CSVGAGYGYTF. The CDR3 DNA reads as TGCAGCGTTGGGGCAGGATATGGCTACACCTTC.

In this sample, this clonotype turned up a few times. An end of the junction does not agree with germline; a read error may underlie this. V usage is TRBV5-1 and J usage is TRBJ2-5; TRBD1 matches 7 bases. CDR1 is SGHRS, CDR2 YFSETQ, per germline. This CDR3 region has 11 residues. Here the CDR3 DNA reads TGCGCCAGCAGCTTAGGGGGCAGGCAGAGCTTC. It encodes CASSLGGRQSF.

The rearrangement uses TRBV25-1 and TRBJ1-1; TRBD1 is a possible D gene (5 bases). The CDR3 is 16 residues long. The germline gives CDR1 MGHDK, CDR2 SYGVNS. Trimming pared 6 bases from V and 6 bases from J, leaving 23 bases between. The CDR3: CASRPSQGGSGAEAFF. CDR3 sequence (DNA): TGTGCCAGCAGGCCCTCCCAGGGAGGGTCGGGGGCTGAAGCTTTCTTT.

This clonotype has a count of ten or more. The genes are TRBV12-3 or TRBV12-4 and TRBJ2-5, with 7 bases matching TRBD1. V trimming: 0 bases; J trimming: 5 bases; junction bases outside the gene matches: 6. CDR3 length: 15 amino acids. In DNA form, the CDR3 reads TGTGCCAGCAGTTTAGCTGCTACAGGGGCCGAGACCCAGTACTTC. As protein: CASSLAATGAETQYF.